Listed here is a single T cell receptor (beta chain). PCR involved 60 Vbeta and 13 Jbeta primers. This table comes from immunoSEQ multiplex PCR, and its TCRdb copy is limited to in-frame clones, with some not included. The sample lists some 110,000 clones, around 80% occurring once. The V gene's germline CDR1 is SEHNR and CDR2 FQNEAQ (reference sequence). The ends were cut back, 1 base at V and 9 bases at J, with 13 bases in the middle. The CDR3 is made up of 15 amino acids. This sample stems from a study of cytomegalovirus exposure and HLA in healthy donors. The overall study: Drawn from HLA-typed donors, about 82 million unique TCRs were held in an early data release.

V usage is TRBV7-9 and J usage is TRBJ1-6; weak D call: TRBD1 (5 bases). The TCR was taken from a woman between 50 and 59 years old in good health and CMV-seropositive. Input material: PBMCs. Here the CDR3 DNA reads TGTGCCAGCAGCTTAGTAGGCCAGGGAATTTCACCCCTCCACTTT. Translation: CASSLVGQGISPLHF. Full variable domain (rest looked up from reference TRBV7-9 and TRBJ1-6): DTGVSQNPRHKITKRGQNVTFRCDPISEHNRLYWYRQTLGQGPEFLTYFQNEAQLEKSRLLSDRFSAERPKGSFSTLEIQRTEQGDSAMYLCASSLVGQGISPLHFGNGTRLTVT.